The 20 T cell receptor beta chains below come from one sample, sequenced in a study of blood T cell repertoires in COVID-19. Measured with immunoSEQ multiplex PCR; TCRdb has only the in-frame clones, and not every one. The table includes under 150,000 clones, around three quarters detected once. Material: peripheral blood. The receptors stem from a man in his forties or fifties with active or convalescent COVID-19.

The chain recombines TRBV3-1 (or the pseudogene TRBV3-2) with TRBJ2-1; D not certain. The CDR3 length is 15 residues. Germline V lookup: CDR1 LGHDT, CDR2 YNNKEL (reference sequence). Trimming stripped 3 bases from V and 0 bases from J, with 9 bases between. The CDR3 region has the DNA TGTGCCAGCAGCCATTTTCCCAGCTCCTACAATGAGCAGTTCTTC. Translation gives CASSHFPSSYNEQFF.

This clone showed up just a few times. This chain uses TRBV5-1 with TRBJ2-3; TRBD2 matches at 9 bases. J was trimmed by 2 bases and V by 2 bases; bases with no gene match: 9. The CDR3 loop spans 17 amino acids. Germline assignment: CDR1 SGHRS and CDR2 YFSETQ. CDR3 loop: CASSLSAGGPLTDTQYF. The CDR3 region has the DNA TGCGCCAGCAGCTTATCAGCGGGAGGCCCCCTCACAGATACGCAGTATTTT.

This rearrangement joins TRBV5-8 to TRBJ2-1; 8 nucleotides match TRBD1. J gave up 3 bases and V 4 bases, and 6 bases lay outside the gene matches. Looked up from germline, CDR1 is SGHTS and CDR2 is YDEGEE. This CDR3 region has 15 residues. The CDR3 protein is CASSPRQGRYNEQFF. Here the CDR3 DNA reads TGTGCCAGCAGCCCACGACAGGGGCGCTACAATGAGCAGTTCTTC.

This chain joins TRBV5-4 and TRBJ2-7; 10 bases align to TRBD2. Per germline, CDR1 SGHNT and CDR2 YYREEE (reference sequence). This CDR3 contains 15 residues. Trimming took 0 bases from V and 1 from J; bases not matched to a gene: 1. The CDR3 coding sequence is TGTGCCAGCAGCTTGGGTAGCGGGAGGTCCTACGAGCAGTACTTC. It encodes CASSLGSGRSYEQYF.

This clone was picked up one time. The CDR3 coding sequence is TGTGCCAGCAGTTCCAATAGCGGGAGATTTGCCGGGGAGCTGTTTTTT. It yields the protein CASSSNSGRFAGELFF. This chain links TRBV5-4 with TRBJ2-2, with 9 bases matching TRBD2. Looked up from germline, CDR1 is SGHNT and CDR2 is YYREEE (reference sequence). The length of the CDR3 is 16 residues. V lost 5 bases to trimming and J lost 6 bases; unmatched junction nucleotides: 11.

V and J are TRBV6-6 and TRBJ2-7; 8 nucleotides match TRBD2. Looked up from germline, CDR1 is MNHNY and CDR2 is SVGAGI (reference sequence). CDR3 length: 17 amino acids. V shed 5 bases and J 0 bases; nucleotides not matched to a gene: 12. The CDR3 DNA is TGTGCCAGCAGTCATACTCCAAGCGGGAGCAGCTCCTACGAGCAGTACTTC. Its protein is CASSHTPSGSSSYEQYF.

This chain uses TRBV6-5 with TRBJ1-5; 8 positions agree with TRBD1. The CDR3 contains 15 residues. Trimming at V came to 8 bases and at J to 6 bases, leaving 12 bases not matched to a gene. Germline assignment: CDR1 MNHEY and CDR2 SVGAGI. The DNA of the CDR3 is TGTGCCAGCTGGCCGGCAGGGGGCGACGGTCAGCCCCAGCATTTT. This gives the protein CASWPAGGDGQPQHF.

This chain uses TRBV5-1 with TRBJ2-7, with TRBD2 identical over 10 bases. CDR3 length: 14 residues. With 3 bases clipped from V and 5 bases from J, the junction kept 5 bases outside the gene matches. The germline CDR1 and CDR2 sequences are SGHRS and YFSETQ. CDR3: CASSSAGGPNEQYF. For the CDR3, the DNA is TGCGCCAGCAGCTCAGCGGGAGGGCCAAACGAGCAGTACTTC.

The CDR3 spells CASSAGTGGRNSPLHF. The CDR3 region has the DNA TGTGCCAGCAGCGCGGGGACAGGGGGCCGAAATTCACCCCTCCACTTT. The chain has TRBV5-4 and TRBJ1-6, with 12 bases matching TRBD1. Germline V gene sequence: CDR1 SGHNT, CDR2 YYREEE (reference sequence). CDR3 length equals 16 residues. The V and J ends lost 4 bases and 7 bases, in that order; junction bases with no gene match: 6. Full variable domain (missing parts from reference TRBV5-4 and TRBJ1-6): ETGVTQSPTHLIKTRGQQVTLRCSSQSGHNTVSWYQQALGQGPQFIFQYYREEENGRGNFPPRFSGLQFPNYSSELNVNALELDDSALYLCASSAGTGGRNSPLHFGNGTRLTVT.

This chain connects TRBV28 to TRBJ2-7; weak D call: TRBD1 (6 bases). The CDR3 covers 15 residues. Trimming removed 4 bases at V and 1 base at J, with 14 bases between. CDR1 is MDHEN and CDR2 is SYDVKM in the germline V gene. In DNA, the CDR3 is TGTGCCAGCAGTTCCCTCCCAGGGGTGTCCTACGAGCAGTACTTC. Protein sequence: CASSSLPGVSYEQYF.

The V call is TRBV5-1, the J call TRBJ2-3, with 8 bases that match TRBD1. This CDR3 spans 17 amino acids. J was trimmed by 4 bases and V by 2 bases; bases with no gene match: 12. Germline values: CDR1 SGHRS, CDR2 YFSETQ. For the CDR3, the DNA is TGCGCCAGCAGCTTCGACCCTGGACAGGGCTCCGCAGATACGCAGTATTTT. Protein: CASSFDPGQGSADTQYF.

The chain is built from TRBV28 and TRBJ2-7; TRBD1 agrees at 7 bases. The CDR3 has 15 amino acids. J was trimmed by 2 bases and V by 6 bases; bases with no gene match: 10. Germline CDR1 is MDHEN and CDR2 is SYDVKM. In nucleotides, the CDR3 is TGTGCCAGCAGACGACAGGGACGGCCTCCCTACGAGCAGTACTTC. Translation: CASRRQGRPPYEQYF. Variable domain in full (rest from reference TRBV28 and TRBJ2-7): DVKVTQSSRYLVKRTGEKVFLECVQDMDHENMFWYRQDPGLGLRLIYFSYDVKMKEKGDIPEGYSVSREKKERFSLILESASTNQTSMYLCASRRQGRPPYEQYFGPGTRLTVT.

This chain links TRBV6-4 with TRBJ2-7; D might be TRBD1 (5 bases). The CDR3 has 14 amino acids. V dropped 5 bases and J dropped 0 bases, with 11 bases sitting between them. Germline lookup yields CDR1 MRHNA and CDR2 SNTAGT. The CDR3 is CASSTDSNSYEQYF. In DNA, the CDR3 is TGTGCCAGCAGTACAGACAGTAACTCCTACGAGCAGTACTTC.

This clone came up once. The J gene is TRBJ2-7, the V gene TRBV6-5, with TRBD2 matching over 7 bases. J gave up 2 bases and V 4 bases, and 5 bases lay outside the gene matches. Per the germline V gene, CDR1 is MNHEY and CDR2 is SVGAGI. This CDR3 is 14 amino acids long. The DNA for the CDR3 is TGTGCCAGCAGTTTCTCTAGCGGACCCTACGAGCAGTACTTC. It specifies CASSFSSGPYEQYF.

This clone was recorded only once. The chain combines TRBV28 with TRBJ1-3; unclear D gene. V was trimmed by 4 bases and J by 0 bases, leaving 7 bases between them. The CDR3 is made up of 14 amino acids. CDR1 MDHEN and CDR2 SYDVKM come from the germline V gene. The CDR3 is CASSSGSSGNTIYF. The CDR3, as DNA: TGTGCCAGCAGTTCCGGGAGCTCTGGAAACACCATATATTTT.

J is TRBJ2-1 and V is TRBV28; 9 bases are shared with TRBD2. Germline V gene lookup returns CDR1 MDHEN and CDR2 SYDVKM. V lost 6 bases, J lost 9 bases, and 15 bases stayed unmatched. CDR3 length equals 16 residues. In nucleotides, the CDR3 is TGTGCCAGCAGCCTTACGTTTGGGACTAGCTGGTCTGAGCAGTTCTTC. It specifies CASSLTFGTSWSEQFF.

This chain connects TRBV29-1 to TRBJ2-7, with a weak D call TRBD2 (5 bases). The germline V gene encodes CDR1 SQVTM and CDR2 ANQGSEA. This CDR3 has 11 amino acids. V was pared by 3 bases and J by 3 bases, with 6 bases between. CDR3: CSVEEVYEQYF. CDR3 sequence (DNA): TGCAGCGTTGAGGAGGTCTACGAGCAGTACTTC.

The J gene is TRBJ2-3, the V gene TRBV29-1, with 10 bases lining up with TRBD2. The V segment lost 4 bases and the J segment 6 bases; nucleotides outside the gene matches: 7. Germline assignment: CDR1 SQVTM and CDR2 ANQGSEA. The CDR3 is 14 residues long. In nucleotides, the CDR3 is TGCAGCGTTGTTTCCCTAGCGGGGGCGGATACGCAGTATTTT. Its protein is CSVVSLAGADTQYF.

The genes are TRBV28 and TRBJ2-3; a possible D gene is TRBD2 (6 bases). The CDR3 extends over 14 amino acids. The V end was cut by 7 bases, the J end by 2 bases, with 13 bases between. In germline, CDR1 is MDHEN, CDR2 SYDVKM. CDR3: CASKFGGTTDTQYF. CDR3 bases: TGTGCCAGCAAGTTCGGGGGTACCACAGATACGCAGTATTTT.

The rearrangement uses TRBV9 and TRBJ2-1; 10 bases map to TRBD2. The trim removed 0 bases at V and 10 bases at J, leaving 10 bases unmatched. Looked up from germline, CDR1 is SGDLS and CDR2 is YYNGEE. CDR3 length: 16 amino acids. CDR3 DNA sequence: TGTGCCAGCAGCGTAGTCGGGACTAGCGCCCTCAGGGAGCAGTTCTTC. This translates into CASSVVGTSALREQFF.